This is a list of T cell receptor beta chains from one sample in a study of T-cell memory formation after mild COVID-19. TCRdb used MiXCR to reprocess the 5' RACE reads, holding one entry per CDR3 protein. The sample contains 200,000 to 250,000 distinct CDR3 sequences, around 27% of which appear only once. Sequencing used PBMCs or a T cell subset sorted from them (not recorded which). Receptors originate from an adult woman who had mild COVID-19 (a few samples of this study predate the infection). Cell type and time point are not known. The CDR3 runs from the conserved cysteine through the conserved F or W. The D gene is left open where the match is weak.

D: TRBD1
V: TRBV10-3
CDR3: CAIRPGQGGGYGYTF

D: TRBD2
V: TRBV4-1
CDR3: CASSQELAGGIYEQYF

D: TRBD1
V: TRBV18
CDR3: CASSQDRKNTEAFF

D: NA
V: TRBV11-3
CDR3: CASSLPSYNEQFF

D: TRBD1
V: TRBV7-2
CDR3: CASSLQVTGIGYTF

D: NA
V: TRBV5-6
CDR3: CASSSTDRIHGYTF

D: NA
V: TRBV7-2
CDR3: CASAIGTSYNEQFF

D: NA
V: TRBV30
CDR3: CAWSRGLEQFF

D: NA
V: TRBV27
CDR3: CASSLSPGGQGNSYEQYF

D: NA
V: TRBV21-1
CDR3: CASSKWTSGRPTGELFF

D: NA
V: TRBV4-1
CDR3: CASSQYRGRLDTEAFF

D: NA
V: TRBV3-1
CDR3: CASSQGVRLAYQETQYF

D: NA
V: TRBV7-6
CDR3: CASSLPGDGYTF

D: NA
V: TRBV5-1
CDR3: CASSLEGSPYEQYF

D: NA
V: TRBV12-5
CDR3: CASRWGQGYYGYTF

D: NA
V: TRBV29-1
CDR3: CSVASGNQPQHF

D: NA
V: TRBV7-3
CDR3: CASSLNNNVNTEAFF

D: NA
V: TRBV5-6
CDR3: CASSQEGRGYGYTF

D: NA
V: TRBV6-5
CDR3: CASSYYRGSTDTQYF

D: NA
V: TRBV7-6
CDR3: CASSRRILDTQYF

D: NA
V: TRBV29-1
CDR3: CSVCRSGANVLTF

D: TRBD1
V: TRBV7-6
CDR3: CASSARQGNTEAFF

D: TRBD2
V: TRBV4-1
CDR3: CASRAGLAAPGTQYF

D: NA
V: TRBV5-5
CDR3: CASSRQFAGPYEQYF

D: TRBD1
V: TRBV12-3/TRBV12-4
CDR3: CASSSDRAETQYF